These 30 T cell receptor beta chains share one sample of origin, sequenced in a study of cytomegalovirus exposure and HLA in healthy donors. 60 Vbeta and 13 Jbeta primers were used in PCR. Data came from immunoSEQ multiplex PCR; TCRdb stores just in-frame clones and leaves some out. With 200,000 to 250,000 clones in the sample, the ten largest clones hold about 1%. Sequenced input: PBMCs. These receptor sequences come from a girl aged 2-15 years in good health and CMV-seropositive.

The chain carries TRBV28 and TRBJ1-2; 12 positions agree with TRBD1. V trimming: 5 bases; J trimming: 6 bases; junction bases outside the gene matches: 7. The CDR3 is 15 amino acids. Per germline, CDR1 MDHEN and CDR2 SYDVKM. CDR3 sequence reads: CASSTQGTGGDGYTF. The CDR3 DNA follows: TGTGCCAGCAGTACGCAAGGGACAGGGGGCGATGGCTACACCTTC.

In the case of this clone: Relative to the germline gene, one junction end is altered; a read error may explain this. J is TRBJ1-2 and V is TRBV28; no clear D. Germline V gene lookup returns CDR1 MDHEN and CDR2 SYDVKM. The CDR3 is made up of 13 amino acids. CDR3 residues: CASSPGYSYSYTF. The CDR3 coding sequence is TGTGCCAGCAGCCCGGGGTATAGCTATAGCTACACCTTC.

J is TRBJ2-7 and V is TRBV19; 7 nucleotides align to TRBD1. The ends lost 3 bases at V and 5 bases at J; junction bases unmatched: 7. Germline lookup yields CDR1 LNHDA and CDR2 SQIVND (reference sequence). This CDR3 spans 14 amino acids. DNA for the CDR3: TGTGCCAGTAGTATGTTAGGGGGCGGCGACGAGCAGTACTTC. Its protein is CASSMLGGGDEQYF.

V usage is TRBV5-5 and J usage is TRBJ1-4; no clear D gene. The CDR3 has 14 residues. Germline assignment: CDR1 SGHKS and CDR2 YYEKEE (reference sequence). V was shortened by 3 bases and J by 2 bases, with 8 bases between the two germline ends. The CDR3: CASSSRQTNEKLFF. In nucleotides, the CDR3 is TGTGCCAGCAGCTCCCGCCAGACTAATGAAAAACTGTTTTTT.

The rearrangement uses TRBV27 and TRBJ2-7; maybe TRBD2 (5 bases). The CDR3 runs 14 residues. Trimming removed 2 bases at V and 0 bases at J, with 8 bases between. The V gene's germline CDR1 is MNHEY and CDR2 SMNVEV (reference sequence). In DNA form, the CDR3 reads TGTGCCAGCAGTTTAGGACGGGACTCCTACGAGCAGTACTTC. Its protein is CASSLGRDSYEQYF.

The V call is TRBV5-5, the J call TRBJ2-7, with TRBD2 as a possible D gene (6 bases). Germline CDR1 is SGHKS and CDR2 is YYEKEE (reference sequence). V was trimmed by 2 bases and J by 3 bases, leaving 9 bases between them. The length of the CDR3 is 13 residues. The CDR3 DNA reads TGTGCCAGCAGCTTCGGCGGGGTCTACGAGCAGTACTTC. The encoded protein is CASSFGGVYEQYF. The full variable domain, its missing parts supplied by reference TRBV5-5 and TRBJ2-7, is DAGVTQSPTHLIKTRGQQVTLRCSPISGHKSVSWYQQVLGQGPQFIFQYYEKEERGRGNFPDRFSARQFPNYSSELNVNALLLGDSALYLCASSFGGVYEQYFGPGTRLTVT.

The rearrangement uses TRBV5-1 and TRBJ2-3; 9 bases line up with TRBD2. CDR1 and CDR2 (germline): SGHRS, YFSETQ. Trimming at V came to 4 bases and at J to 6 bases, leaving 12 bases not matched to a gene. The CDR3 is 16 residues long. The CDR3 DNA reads TGCGCCAGCAGCCTGAGACCGGGACTAGCAAGCGATACGCAGTATTTT. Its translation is CASSLRPGLASDTQYF.

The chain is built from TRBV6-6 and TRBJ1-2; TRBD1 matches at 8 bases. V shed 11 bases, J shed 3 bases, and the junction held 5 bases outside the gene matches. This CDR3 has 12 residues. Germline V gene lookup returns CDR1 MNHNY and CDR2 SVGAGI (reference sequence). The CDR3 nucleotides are TGTGCCGCTACAGGGGGTGACTATGGCTACACCTTC. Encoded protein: CAATGGDYGYTF.

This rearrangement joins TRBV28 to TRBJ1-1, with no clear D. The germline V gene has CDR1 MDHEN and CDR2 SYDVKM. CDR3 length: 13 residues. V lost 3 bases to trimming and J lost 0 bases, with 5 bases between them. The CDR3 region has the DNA TGTGCCAGCAGTTTCCGTTTGAACACTGAAGCTTTCTTT. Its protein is CASSFRLNTEAFF.

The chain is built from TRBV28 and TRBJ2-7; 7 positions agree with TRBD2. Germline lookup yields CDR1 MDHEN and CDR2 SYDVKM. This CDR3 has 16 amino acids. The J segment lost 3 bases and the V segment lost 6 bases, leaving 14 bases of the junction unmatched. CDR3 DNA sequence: TGTGCCAGCAGCCTTCGACTAGCTCAAAAAGTCTACGAGCAGTACTTC. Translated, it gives CASSLRLAQKVYEQYF.

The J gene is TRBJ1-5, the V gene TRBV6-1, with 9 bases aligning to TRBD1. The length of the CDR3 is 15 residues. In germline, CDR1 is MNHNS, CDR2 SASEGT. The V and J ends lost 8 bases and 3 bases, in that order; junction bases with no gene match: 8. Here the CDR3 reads CASAFRDRVNQPQHF. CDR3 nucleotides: TGTGCCAGCGCCTTCAGGGACAGGGTCAATCAGCCCCAGCATTTT.

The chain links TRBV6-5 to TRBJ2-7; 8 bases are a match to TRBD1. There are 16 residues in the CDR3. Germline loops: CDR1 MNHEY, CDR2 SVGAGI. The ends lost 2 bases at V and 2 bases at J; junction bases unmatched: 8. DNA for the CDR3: TGTGCCAGCAGTTACGACGGCCGACAGGGGACCTACGAGCAGTACTTC. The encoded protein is CASSYDGRQGTYEQYF.

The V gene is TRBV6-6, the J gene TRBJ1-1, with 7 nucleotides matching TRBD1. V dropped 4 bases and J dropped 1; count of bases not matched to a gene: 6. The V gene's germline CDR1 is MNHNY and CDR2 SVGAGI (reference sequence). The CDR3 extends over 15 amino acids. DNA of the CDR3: TGTGCCAGCAGTTGGGACAGTAAGGGGAACACTGAAGCTTTCTTT. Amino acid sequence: CASSWDSKGNTEAFF.

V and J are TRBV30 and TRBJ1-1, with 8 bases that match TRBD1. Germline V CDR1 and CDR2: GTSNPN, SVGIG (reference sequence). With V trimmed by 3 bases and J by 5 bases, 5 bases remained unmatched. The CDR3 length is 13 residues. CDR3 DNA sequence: TGTGCCTGGAGAGATACAGGGGGTACTGAAGCTTTCTTT. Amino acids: CAWRDTGGTEAFF.

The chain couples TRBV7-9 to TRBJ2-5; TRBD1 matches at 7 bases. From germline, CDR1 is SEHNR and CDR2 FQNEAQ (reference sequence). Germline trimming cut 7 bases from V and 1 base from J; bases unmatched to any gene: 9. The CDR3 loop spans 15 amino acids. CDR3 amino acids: CASILSGTAQETQYF. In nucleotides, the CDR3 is TGTGCCAGCATCCTTAGTGGGACAGCCCAAGAGACCCAGTACTTC.

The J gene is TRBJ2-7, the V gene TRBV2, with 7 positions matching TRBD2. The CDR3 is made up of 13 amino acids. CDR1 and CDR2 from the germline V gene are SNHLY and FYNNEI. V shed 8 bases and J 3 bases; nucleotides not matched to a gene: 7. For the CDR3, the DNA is TGTGCCAGCGGGGGGGGGTCTTTCTACGAGCAGTACTTC. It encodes CASGGGSFYEQYF.

The DNA for the CDR3 is TGTGCCAGCAGCAGCTCCTCGGGACAGTTCTACGAGCAGTACTTC. Translated, it gives CASSSSSGQFYEQYF. The rearrangement links TRBV28 to TRBJ2-7, with 7 bases aligning to TRBD1. The J segment lost 3 bases and the V segment lost 6 bases, leaving 11 bases of the junction unmatched. The CDR3 loop spans 15 amino acids. Germline CDR1 and CDR2: MDHEN and SYDVKM.

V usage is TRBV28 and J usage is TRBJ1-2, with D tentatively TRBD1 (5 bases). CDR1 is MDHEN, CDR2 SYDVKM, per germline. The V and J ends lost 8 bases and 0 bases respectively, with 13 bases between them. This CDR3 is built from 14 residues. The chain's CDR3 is CASCSTGANYGYTF. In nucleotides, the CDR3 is TGTGCCAGCTGCTCCACAGGAGCTAACTATGGCTACACCTTC.

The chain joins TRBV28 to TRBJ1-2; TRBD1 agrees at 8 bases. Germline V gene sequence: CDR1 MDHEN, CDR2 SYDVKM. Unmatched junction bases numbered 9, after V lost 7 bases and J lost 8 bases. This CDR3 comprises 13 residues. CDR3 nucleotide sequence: TGTGCCAGCAACGCAGGGGGCGAGGGGGGCTACACCTTC. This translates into CASNAGGEGGYTF.

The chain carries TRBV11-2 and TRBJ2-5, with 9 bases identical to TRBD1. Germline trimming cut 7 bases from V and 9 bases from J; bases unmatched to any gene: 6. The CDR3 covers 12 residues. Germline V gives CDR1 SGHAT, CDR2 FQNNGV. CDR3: CASNPGQGSQYF. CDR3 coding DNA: TGTGCCAGCAATCCGGGACAGGGTTCCCAGTACTTC. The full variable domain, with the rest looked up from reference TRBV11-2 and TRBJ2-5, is EAGVAQSPRYKIIEKRQSVAFWCNPISGHATLYWYQQILGQGPKLLIQFQNNGVVDDSQLPKDRFSAERLKGVDSTLKIQPAKLEDSAVYLCASNPGQGSQYFGPGTRLLVL.

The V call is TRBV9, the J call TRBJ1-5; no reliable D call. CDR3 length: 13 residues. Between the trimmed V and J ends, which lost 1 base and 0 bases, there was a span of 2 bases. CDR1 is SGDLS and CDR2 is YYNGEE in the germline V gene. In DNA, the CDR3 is TGTGCCAGCAGCGTACATAGCAATCAGCCCCAGCATTTT. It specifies CASSVHSNQPQHF.

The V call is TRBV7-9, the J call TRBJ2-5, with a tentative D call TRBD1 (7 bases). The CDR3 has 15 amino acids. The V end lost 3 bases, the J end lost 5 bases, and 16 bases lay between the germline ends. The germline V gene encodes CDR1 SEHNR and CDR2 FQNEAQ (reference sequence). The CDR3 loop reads CASSFGRGDGETQYF. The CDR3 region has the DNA TGTGCCAGCAGCTTCGGCAGGGGGGACGGGGAGACCCAGTACTTC.

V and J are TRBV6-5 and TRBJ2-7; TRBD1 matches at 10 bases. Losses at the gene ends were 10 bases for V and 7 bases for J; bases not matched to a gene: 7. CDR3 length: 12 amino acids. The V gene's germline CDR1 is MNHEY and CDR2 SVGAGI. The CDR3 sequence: CATGQGVEEQYF. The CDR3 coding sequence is TGTGCCACAGGACAGGGGGTGGAGGAGCAGTACTTC.

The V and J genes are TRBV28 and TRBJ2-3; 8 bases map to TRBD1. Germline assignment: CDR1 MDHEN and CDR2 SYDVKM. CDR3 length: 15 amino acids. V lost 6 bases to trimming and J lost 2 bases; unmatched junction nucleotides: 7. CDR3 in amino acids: CASRLYQGATDTQYF. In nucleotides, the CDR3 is TGTGCCAGCAGGCTCTACCAGGGGGCCACAGATACGCAGTATTTT.

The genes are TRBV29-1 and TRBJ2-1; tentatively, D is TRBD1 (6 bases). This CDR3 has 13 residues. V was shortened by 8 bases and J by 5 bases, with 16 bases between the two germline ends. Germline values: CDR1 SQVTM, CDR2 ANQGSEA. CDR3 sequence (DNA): TGCAGCCTGGACAGTGGACCACACAATGAGCAGTTCTTC. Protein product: CSLDSGPHNEQFF.

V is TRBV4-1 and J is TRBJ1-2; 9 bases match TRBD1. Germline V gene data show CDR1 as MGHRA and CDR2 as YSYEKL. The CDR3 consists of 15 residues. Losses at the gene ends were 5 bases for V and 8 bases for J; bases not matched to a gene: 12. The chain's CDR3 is CASSTGQGLSGGYTF. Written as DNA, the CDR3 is TGCGCCAGCAGCACGGGACAGGGCCTATCAGGGGGCTACACCTTC.

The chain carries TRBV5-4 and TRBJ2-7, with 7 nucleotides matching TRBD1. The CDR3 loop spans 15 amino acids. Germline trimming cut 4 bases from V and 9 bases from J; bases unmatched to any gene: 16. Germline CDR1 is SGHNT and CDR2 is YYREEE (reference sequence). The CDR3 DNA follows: TGTGCCAGCAGCCCCGGTGACAGGGCCCCCGGGGTGCAGTACTTC. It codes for CASSPGDRAPGVQYF.

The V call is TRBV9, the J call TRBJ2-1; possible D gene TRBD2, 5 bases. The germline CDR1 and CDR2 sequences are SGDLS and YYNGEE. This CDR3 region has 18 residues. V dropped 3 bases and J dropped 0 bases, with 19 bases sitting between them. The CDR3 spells CASSGSNLRGSSYNEQFF. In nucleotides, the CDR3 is TGTGCCAGCAGCGGCTCTAATCTTCGAGGGAGCTCCTACAATGAGCAGTTCTTC.

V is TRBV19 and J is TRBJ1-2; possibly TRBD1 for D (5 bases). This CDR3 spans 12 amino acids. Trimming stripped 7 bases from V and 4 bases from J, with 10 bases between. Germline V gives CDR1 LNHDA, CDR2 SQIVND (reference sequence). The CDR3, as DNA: TGTGCCAGTAAGGGGCAGGTCTATGGCTACACCTTC. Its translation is CASKGQVYGYTF.

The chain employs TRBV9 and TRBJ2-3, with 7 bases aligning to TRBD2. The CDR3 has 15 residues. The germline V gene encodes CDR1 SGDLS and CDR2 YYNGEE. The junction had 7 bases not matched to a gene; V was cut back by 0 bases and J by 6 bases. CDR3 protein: CASSVGAPGRDTQYF. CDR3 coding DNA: TGTGCCAGCAGCGTAGGGGCCCCCGGGAGGGATACGCAGTATTTT.